This TCR beta chain comes out of a study of blood T cell repertoires in COVID-19. About the study: The study drew acute and convalescent COVID-19 samples from the United States, Italy and Spain. T cells, B-cell-depleted T cells, or PBMCs provided the cDNA or gDNA that served as material.

Each participant's cohort was designated according to participant-reported clinical history. Germline CDR1 is SGHRS and CDR2 is YFSETQ. Losses at the gene ends were 4 bases for V and 15 bases for J; bases not matched to a gene: 22. CDR3 length: 16 residues. Sequencing was performed with immunoSEQ multiplex PCR; in TCRdb, only in-frame clones are kept and a portion is missing. The sample has about 270,000 clones, 80% to 90% seen once; the top ten hold roughly a sixth. There are many counts of this clone. The chain recombines TRBV5-1 with TRBJ2-1; 7 bases match TRBD2. The sequencing input was PBMCs or T cells enriched from blood (not recorded which). The origin of this receptor is a man aged 18 to 29 who had recovered from COVID-19. Here the CDR3 DNA reads TGCGCCAGCAGCCTGGACTCCCCTTCGCGCGGGGGTCCCGGGTTCTTC. Translating gives CASSLDSPSRGGPGFF.